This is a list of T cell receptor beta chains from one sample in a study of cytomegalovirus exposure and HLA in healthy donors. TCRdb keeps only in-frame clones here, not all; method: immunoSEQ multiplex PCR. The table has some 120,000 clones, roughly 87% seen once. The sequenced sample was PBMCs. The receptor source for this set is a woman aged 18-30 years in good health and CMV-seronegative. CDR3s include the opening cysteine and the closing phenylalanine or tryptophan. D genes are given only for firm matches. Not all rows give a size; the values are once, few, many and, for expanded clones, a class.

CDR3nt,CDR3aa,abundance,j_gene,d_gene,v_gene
TGTGCCAGCAGCCAGGAAATTGGGCTCACCTACAATGAGCAGTTCTTC,CASSQEIGLTYNEQFF,-,TRBJ2-1,-,TRBV4-2
TGTGCCATCAGTGCTAACCTGGGACTAGCGGGAGTTCACGAGCAGTACTTC,CAISANLGLAGVHEQYF,-,TRBJ2-7,TRBD2,TRBV10-3
TGTGCCAGTAGTATAGATTCTAACCCCATTGGCACAGATACGCAGTATTTT,CASSIDSNPIGTDTQYF,-,TRBJ2-3,-,TRBV19
TGTGCCAGCAGCTTTTCAGACACGCCTAGGGGAGCTTTCTTT,CASSFSDTPRGAFF,-,TRBJ1-1,-,TRBV13
TGTGCCAGCAGTCTGACAGGGGGGGCTGGTAGCAATCAGCCCCAGCATTTT,CASSLTGGAGSNQPQHF,-,TRBJ1-5,TRBD1,TRBV27
TGTGCCAGCAGTGAAGTGGCCCAGATTAATTCACCCCTCCACTTT,CASSEVAQINSPLHF,-,TRBJ1-6,-,TRBV6-1
TGTGCCAGCAGTGAAGGGACAGCTCCACCGGGGGGCTACACCTTC,CASSEGTAPPGGYTF,-,TRBJ1-2,-,TRBV6-1
TGTGCCAGCAGTTACTCGGAGTCAGCCGAAGCTTTCTTT,CASSYSESAEAFF,-,TRBJ1-1,-,TRBV6-5
TGTGCCAGTAGTATTACGGGGGGCACAGATACGCAGTATTTT,CASSITGGTDTQYF,-,TRBJ2-3,-,TRBV19
TGTGCCAGCAGTGAAGGAGATAGCAATCAGCCCCAGCATTTT,CASSEGDSNQPQHF,once,TRBJ1-5,-,TRBV6-1
TGCGCCAGCAGCAGAAGCGGGAGTCGAACCGGGGAGCTGTTTTTT,CASSRSGSRTGELFF,once,TRBJ2-2,TRBD2,TRBV5-1
TGTGCCACCAGCAGGACTAGCGCAGATACGCAGTATTTT,CATSRTSADTQYF,-,TRBJ2-3,TRBD2,TRBV15
TGTGCCTGGGCGGGACTAGCGGAAGAGACCCAGTACTTC,CAWAGLAEETQYF,-,TRBJ2-5,TRBD2,TRBV30
TGTGCCAGCAGTCAAGGGGGGGGCCTAGAGCAGTTCTTC,CASSQGGGLEQFF,-,TRBJ2-1,-,TRBV11-3
TGTGCCAGCAGGACAGGGGGGAGCTATGGCTACACCTTC,CASRTGGSYGYTF,-,TRBJ1-2,TRBD1,TRBV6-1
TGTGCCAGCAAAAGGCGGGGGGTCACAGATACGCAGTATTTT,CASKRRGVTDTQYF,-,TRBJ2-3,TRBD2,TRBV2
TGCGCCAGCAGCCAAGCGACGCGGGGGCGAGACTCTGGGGCCAACGTCCTGACTTTC,CASSQATRGRDSGANVLTF,-,TRBJ2-6,-,TRBV4-3
TGTGCCAGCTCATCCACTAGCGGGAGTATTTTCGACGGGGTTCAGTACTTC,CASSSTSGSIFDGVQYF,-,TRBJ2-4,TRBD2,TRBV18
TGTGCCAGCAGTTACTCCGGGGACATCGGCACTGAAGCTTTCTTT,CASSYSGDIGTEAFF,-,TRBJ1-1,-,TRBV6-5
TGTGCCAGCAGCCAAGAGGCGAACACTGAAGCTTTCTTT,CASSQEANTEAFF,-,TRBJ1-1,-,TRBV7-9
TGTGCCAGCACCAGGGAGGGGGAAGCTTTCTTT,CASTREGEAFF,-,TRBJ1-1,-,TRBV28
TGTGCCAGCAGCTTAACCGGGACAGATCATGGCTACACCTTC,CASSLTGTDHGYTF,-,TRBJ1-2,TRBD1,TRBV5-6
TGTGCCAGGAGAGAAGGGGATCAGCCCCAGCATTTT,CARREGDQPQHF,-,TRBJ1-5,-,TRBV6-6
TGCAGCGTTGAAGACCCCGGGAGTAGTTGGTATGGCTACACCTTC,CSVEDPGSSWYGYTF,once,TRBJ1-2,-,TRBV29-1
TGTGCCAGTTCCAATGGCGGAGGTCAGCCCCAGCATTTT,CASSNGGGQPQHF,-,TRBJ1-5,-,TRBV28
TGTGCCAGCAGCTTGACACCGAACACTGAAGCTTTCTTT,CASSLTPNTEAFF,-,TRBJ1-1,-,TRBV7-7
TGTGCCAGCAGTTGGGCAGGGAGGACTGAAGCTTTCTTT,CASSWAGRTEAFF,-,TRBJ1-1,-,TRBV27
TGTGCCAGCAGCTTGGGACTACGGGTTACCAATGAGCAGTTCTTC,CASSLGLRVTNEQFF,-,TRBJ2-1,TRBD2,TRBV7-9
TGCGCCAGCAGTCAATCGTCCGAGGACAATAAGGACATTCAGTACTTC,CASSQSSEDNKDIQYF,-,TRBJ2-4,-,TRBV23-1
TGTGCCAGCAGCCCCCAGGGGGAGACCCAGTACTTC,CASSPQGETQYF,-,TRBJ2-5,-,TRBV7-9
TGCGCCAGCAGCCAAGGTCCCGGGACAAAGAACACTGAAGCTTTCTTT,CASSQGPGTKNTEAFF,-,TRBJ1-1,-,TRBV4-1
TGTGCCAGCAGTGTTATGGTGAGGAGGGTTGGTGGCTACACCTTC,CASSVMVRRVGGYTF,-,TRBJ1-2,-,TRBV2
TGTGCCAGCAGTGTGGGGGGGCTTAATGAAAAACTGTTTTTT,CASSVGGLNEKLFF,-,TRBJ1-4,-,TRBV2
TGTGCCAGCAGCGTAAGGCTAGCGATGGTCTACAATGAGCAGTTCTTC,CASSVRLAMVYNEQFF,-,TRBJ2-1,-,TRBV7-2
TGTGCCAGCAGCCCCGACTTGAGGGGGAAACTGTTTTTT,CASSPDLRGKLFF,-,TRBJ1-4,-,TRBV4-2
TGTGCCAGCAGCTTTGCGGGAGCTTACGAGCAGTACTTC,CASSFAGAYEQYF,few,TRBJ2-7,TRBD2,TRBV7-2
TGTGCCAGCAGCGCACACCCGGGACTAGCCTACGAGCAGTACTTC,CASSAHPGLAYEQYF,-,TRBJ2-7,TRBD2,TRBV9
TGTGCCAGCAACCCAACAGGGATAAGGGCAGATACGCAGTATTTT,CASNPTGIRADTQYF,-,TRBJ2-3,-,TRBV7-2
TGCGCCAGCAGCTTGGAACCTAGGCCACACAAAAGTTACAATGAGCAGTTCTTC,CASSLEPRPHKSYNEQFF,-,TRBJ2-1,-,TRBV5-1
TGTGCCAGCAGTTTACGACAGATTGAAGCTTTCTTT,CASSLRQIEAFF,-,TRBJ1-1,-,TRBV6-5
TGTGCCAGCAGCGCGTCCGGGGGGGCTCTATACGAGCAGTACTTC,CASSASGGALYEQYF,-,TRBJ2-7,TRBD2,TRBV9
TGCAGCGCCCAAGAACAGGGGAGCACCGGGGAGCTGTTTTTT,CSAQEQGSTGELFF,-,TRBJ2-2,TRBD1,TRBV29-1
TGTGCCAGCAGCCCCCGGACTATCGGCTACACCTTC,CASSPRTIGYTF,-,TRBJ1-2,-,TRBV7-8
TGTGCCAGCAGCGAGAGGACTAGCGGGGACCAAGAGACCCAGTACTTC,CASSERTSGDQETQYF,-,TRBJ2-5,TRBD2,TRBV9
TGTGCCAGCAGCGTAGGTGGGAGCCACTATGGCTACACCTTC,CASSVGGSHYGYTF,-,TRBJ1-2,-,TRBV9
TGTGCCAGCAGAGAAGGCGGCAGGGATTACGATGGCTACACCTTC,CASREGGRDYDGYTF,-,TRBJ1-2,-,TRBV13
TGTGCCAGCAGCTCACAGGGGGCAGCCTATGGCTACACCTTC,CASSSQGAAYGYTF,-,TRBJ1-2,TRBD1,TRBV7-8